This T cell receptor (beta chain) appears in the sequencing data of a study of blood T cell repertoires in COVID-19. For the study at large: There were acute and convalescent COVID-19 samples, and they came from the United States, Italy and Spain.

Trimming removed 1 base from V and 5 bases from J, with 15 bases in between. This CDR3 spans 15 amino acids. The germline gives CDR1 MDHEN, CDR2 SYDVKM. Source study methods: Reference gene primer amplification gave nucleated cell count estimates. The repertoire was sequenced with immunoSEQ multiplex PCR; TCRdb's copy has only in-frame clones and lacks some. V, J and clone size are taken as reported in that table, and D and trimming were inferred from the DNA itself. The repertoire has approximately 120,000 clones, under 85% of them found once; the top ten carry 12%. The source material was peripheral blood. This sequence originates from a man aged 60-69 years with acute or convalescent COVID-19. The rearrangement uses TRBV28 and TRBJ2-7, with D possibly being TRBD2 (6 bases). CDR3 DNA: TGTGCCAGCAGTTTATTGACTAGGCTCGTCAACGAGCAGTACTTC. This gives the protein CASSLLTRLVNEQYF.